The rows below give T cell receptor beta chains drawn from one sample of a study of CD8+ T cells in alopecia areata. The protocol was immunoSEQ multiplex PCR, while the TCRdb copy is restricted to in-frame clones and leaves out a portion. Counted here are 200,000 to 250,000 clones, approximately 67% occurring once; the ten biggest clones make up around 1.2%. The source material was CD4+ T cells sorted from blood, sampled at week 44, from a patient treated with tofacitinib. Receptors were obtained from a human donor with alopecia areata. Both conserved end residues are part of each CDR3. Each record gives: D gene, clone size, CDR3 length, J gene, V gene, CDR3 DNA, CDR3 protein. D genes are given only for firm matches. The listing skips clone size in some rows; elsewhere it reads once, few, many or a size class.

d_call: -; clone_size: -; cdr3_length: 15; j_call: TRBJ2-2; v_call: TRBV2; cdr3_nt: TGTGCCAGCAGCCAAGGACAGCTGAACACCGGGGAGCTGTTTTTT; cdr3_aa: CASSQGQLNTGELFF
d_call: -; clone_size: few; cdr3_length: 12; j_call: TRBJ2-5; v_call: TRBV29-1; cdr3_nt: TGCAGCGTTGCTTGGGGCCAAGAGACCCAGTACTTC; cdr3_aa: CSVAWGQETQYF
d_call: -; clone_size: few; cdr3_length: 12; j_call: TRBJ2-2; v_call: TRBV15; cdr3_nt: TGTGCCACCAGCAGAGAACAAAGGGAGCTGTTTTTT; cdr3_aa: CATSREQRELFF
d_call: -; clone_size: -; cdr3_length: 14; j_call: TRBJ1-5; v_call: TRBV2; cdr3_nt: TGTGCCAGCAGGGGGCAAGCGGGAAATCAGCCCCAGCATTTT; cdr3_aa: CASRGQAGNQPQHF
d_call: TRBD1; clone_size: few; cdr3_length: 13; j_call: TRBJ1-5; v_call: TRBV15; cdr3_nt: TGTGCCACCAGGGGACAGGCGGGTCAGCCCCAGCATTTT; cdr3_aa: CATRGQAGQPQHF
d_call: -; clone_size: -; cdr3_length: 13; j_call: TRBJ2-6; v_call: TRBV29-1; cdr3_nt: TGCAGCGTTGAGGGGTCTGGGGCCAACGTCCTGACTTTC; cdr3_aa: CSVEGSGANVLTF
d_call: -; clone_size: -; cdr3_length: 11; j_call: TRBJ1-2; v_call: TRBV2; cdr3_nt: TGTGCCACCTCCGGGCGGTCCGGCTACACCTTC; cdr3_aa: CATSGRSGYTF
d_call: TRBD1; clone_size: -; cdr3_length: 17; j_call: TRBJ2-7; v_call: TRBV9; cdr3_nt: TGTGCCAGCAGCGCCGGATTGCAGGGGGAGCTCTCCTACGAGCAGTACTTC; cdr3_aa: CASSAGLQGELSYEQYF
d_call: TRBD1; clone_size: few; cdr3_length: 16; j_call: TRBJ2-2; v_call: TRBV30; cdr3_nt: TGTGCCTCCTTGCCCCTTGGGACAGGGGGTACCGGGGAGCTGTTTTTT; cdr3_aa: CASLPLGTGGTGELFF
d_call: TRBD1; clone_size: -; cdr3_length: 13; j_call: TRBJ1-1; v_call: TRBV5-1; cdr3_nt: TGCGCCAGCAGAGGACAGGGAGACACTGAAGCTTTCTTT; cdr3_aa: CASRGQGDTEAFF
d_call: -; clone_size: -; cdr3_length: 15; j_call: TRBJ1-1; v_call: TRBV6-1; cdr3_nt: TGTGCCAGCAGTGAAAAGTCCTTTTCGAACACTGAAGCTTTCTTT; cdr3_aa: CASSEKSFSNTEAFF
d_call: -; clone_size: -; cdr3_length: 12; j_call: TRBJ2-2; v_call: TRBV7-6; cdr3_nt: TGTGCCAGCAGCTTGAACACCGGGGAGCTGTTTTTT; cdr3_aa: CASSLNTGELFF
d_call: -; clone_size: -; cdr3_length: 13; j_call: TRBJ2-7; v_call: TRBV29-1; cdr3_nt: TGCAGCGTTCTTGTACAGCCTGGGGGTGAGCAGTACTTC; cdr3_aa: CSVLVQPGGEQYF
d_call: -; clone_size: -; cdr3_length: 11; j_call: TRBJ1-2; v_call: TRBV29-1; cdr3_nt: TGCAGCGTTCAGGGGACCTATGGCTACACCTTC; cdr3_aa: CSVQGTYGYTF
d_call: -; clone_size: -; cdr3_length: 16; j_call: TRBJ1-1; v_call: TRBV19; cdr3_nt: TGTGCCAGTAGACCCGGTTCTGGCAGGATGAACACTGAAGCTTTCTTT; cdr3_aa: CASRPGSGRMNTEAFF
d_call: -; clone_size: -; cdr3_length: 15; j_call: TRBJ2-3; v_call: TRBV13; cdr3_nt: TGTGCCAGCAGCTCCGCAGTCGGCTCGACAGATACGCAGTATTTT; cdr3_aa: CASSSAVGSTDTQYF